This TCR beta chain was documented in a study of T-cell reconstitution after alpha-beta-depleted transplantation in children. This clonotype has a handful of counts. This sample's TCRbeta library carried unique molecular identifier barcodes. Each CDR3 protein is one row after TCRdb ran MiXCR on the PCR reads. The data contain about 420,000 distinct CDR3 sequences, 11% of them singletons. Looked up from germline, CDR1 is SGHKS and CDR2 is YYEKEE (reference sequence). Between the trimmed V and J ends, which lost 1 base and 3 bases, there was a span of 13 bases. The CDR3 runs 15 residues. The sequence came from a human donor who donated a stem cell graft to a child with acute myeloid leukemia. The genes are TRBV5-5 and TRBJ1-2; weak D call: TRBD1 (5 bases). The sequenced sample was PBMCs from the stem cell graft donor, obtained from the stem cell graft. The CDR3 sequence is CASSLRLRDDYGYTF. The CDR3 bases are TGTGCCAGCAGCTTGAGGCTTCGGGACGACTATGGCTACACCTTC.